Listed below are T cell receptor beta chains from one sample, sequenced in a study of read filtering for tumor transcriptome and immune sequencing. MiXCR, run by TCRdb on the reads, gives a single entry per CDR3 protein. The sample lists about 37,000 distinct CDR3 sequences, roughly 10% occurring once. The specimen sequenced was a population of CD138-negative cells sorted from bone marrow. The receptors stem from a donor aged 40 or over with multiple myeloma. CDR3s include the opening cysteine and the closing phenylalanine or tryptophan. A D gene is named only where the DNA matches it firmly. Part of the rows lack a size; the others show once, few, many or a class for expanded clones.

J	size	D	V	DNA	CDR3
TRBJ2-1	many	NA	TRBV7-6	TGTGCCAGCAGGTCAGGCTCGTACAATGAGCAGTTCTTC	CASRSGSYNEQFF
TRBJ1-5	few	NA	TRBV19	TGTGCCAGTAGTATAGGCGAAAATCGGCCCCAGCATTTT	CASSIGENRPQHF
TRBJ2-3	many	TRBD1	TRBV7-2	TGTGCCAGCTCACCCGGGACAGGGGGAGGCACAGATACGCAGTATTTT	CASSPGTGGGTDTQYF
TRBJ2-1	many	TRBD2	TRBV5-1	TGCGCCAGCACCCTTCAGAGCGGGGCCCACAATGAGCAGTTCTTC	CASTLQSGAHNEQFF
TRBJ2-2	many	TRBD1	TRBV6-1	TGTGCCAGGGAGGGACAGGGGGTCACCGGGGAGCTGTTTTTT	CAREGQGVTGELFF
TRBJ2-2	many	NA	TRBV12-3/TRBV12-4	TGTGCCAGCAGTTTATCCCCCCCCGGGGAGCTGTTTTTT	CASSLSPPGELFF
TRBJ2-1	many	NA	TRBV28	TGTGCCAGCAGTTTACCCGGGGATGAGCAGTTCTTC	CASSLPGDEQFF
TRBJ1-1	many	NA	TRBV13	TGTGCCAGCAGCTTAGGAGGGCGGGACACTGAAGCTTTCTTT	CASSLGGRDTEAFF
TRBJ2-5	many	NA	TRBV12-3/TRBV12-4	TGTGCCAGCAGTTTATCCTACGCACACCAGTACTTC	CASSLSYAHQYF
TRBJ1-1	many	TRBD1	TRBV6-5	TGTGCCAGCAGTTACGAATGGGACAGGGAAGCTTTCTTT	CASSYEWDREAFF
TRBJ2-7	few	TRBD1	TRBV11-2	TGTGCCAGCAGCGGTCCCGGGACAGGGCTCGGCTACTACGAGCAGTACTTC	CASSGPGTGLGYYEQYF
TRBJ2-3	many	NA	TRBV19	TGTGCCAGTAGTCCCGGTTACACAGATACGCAGTATTTT	CASSPGYTDTQYF
TRBJ1-6	few	NA	TRBV12-3/TRBV12-4	TGTGCCAGCAGTTTAATAGAAAGAGAATCACCCCTCCACTTT	CASSLIERESPLHF
TRBJ2-1	many	NA	TRBV5-1	TGCGCCAGCAGCTTGGCTAATGAGCAGTTCTTC	CASSLANEQFF
TRBJ2-3	many	NA	TRBV12-3/TRBV12-4	TGTGCCAGCAGTTTAAGGCGGCCCGACACAGATACGCAGTATTTT	CASSLRRPDTDTQYF
TRBJ2-4	many	TRBD1	TRBV7-9	TGTGCCAGCAGCGTAGGGGGCGCATCCTCTAACATTCAGTACTTC	CASSVGGASSNIQYF
TRBJ2-3	many	TRBD2	TRBV7-9	TGTGCCAGCAGCCTAGCGGGGAGCACAGATACGCAGTATTTT	CASSLAGSTDTQYF
TRBJ2-7	many	TRBD2	TRBV4-1	TGCGCCAGCAGCGAAGGACTAGCGGTGTCCTACGAGCAGTACTTC	CASSEGLAVSYEQYF
TRBJ1-4	many	NA	TRBV5-1	TGCGCCAGCCATGCTGGGGTAGATGAAAAACTGTTTTTT	CASHAGVDEKLFF
TRBJ2-2	many	NA	TRBV29-1	TGCAGCGTTACGTGGGGGCAGAACACCGGGGAGCTGTTTTTT	CSVTWGQNTGELFF
TRBJ2-5	many	TRBD2	TRBV29-1	TGCAGCGTTCGTGGGACTAGCGGGGGCCAACAGACCCAGTACTTC	CSVRGTSGGQQTQYF
TRBJ2-7	many	NA	TRBV11-2	TGTTCCTGCAGCTTAACCGACGGCGCCTACGAGCAGTACTTC	CSCSLTDGAYEQYF
TRBJ2-7	few	NA	TRBV18	TGTGCCAGCTCACCACTTGACCTAGCCCCGTCTTACGAGCAGTACTTC	CASSPLDLAPSYEQYF
TRBJ2-2	NA	NA	TRBV5-5	TGTGCCAGCAGCTCGACGACCCCATGGAGCGGCACCGGGGAGCTGTTTTTT	CASSSTTPWSGTGELFF
TRBJ2-1	many	TRBD2	TRBV20-1	TGCAGTGCTAGGGCGGGGGGGCCTGATGAGCAGTTCTTC	CSARAGGPDEQFF
TRBJ2-3	many	NA	TRBV29-1	TGCAGCGTTGGCGGGATATTTACAGATACGCAGTATTTT	CSVGGIFTDTQYF
TRBJ2-2	many	TRBD2	TRBV20-1	TGCAGTGCTCTAGCGGGGGGGGGAACCGGGGAGCTGTTTTTT	CSALAGGGTGELFF
TRBJ2-7	few	TRBD2	TRBV27	TGTGCCAGCAGTTCCTCCCCGCGGGGGGCTGAGCAGTACTTC	CASSSSPRGAEQYF
TRBJ2-7	many	TRBD2	TRBV7-2	TGTGCCAGCAGCTTAACCGGGGGGGCTGCGTCCGAGCAGTACTTC	CASSLTGGAASEQYF
TRBJ2-7	many	TRBD2	TRBV20-1	TGCAGTGCTAGAATGGCCGGGGGGGAAGGTGAGCAGTACTTC	CSARMAGGEGEQYF
TRBJ1-2	many	NA	TRBV28	TGTGCCAGCAGGCTGAGCCGGGGCTACACCTTC	CASRLSRGYTF
TRBJ2-1	many	TRBD2	TRBV2	TGTGCCAGCGGGACCCAGCGGGGGCATGAGCAGTTCTTC	CASGTQRGHEQFF
TRBJ2-5	NA	NA	TRBV5-1	TGCGCCAGCAGCTTGGAACAAACGGACGGGACCCAGTACTTC	CASSLEQTDGTQYF
TRBJ2-7	many	TRBD1	TRBV7-2	TGTGCCAGCAGCTTAGTTACAGGGGTAAGACGCGAGCAGTACTTC	CASSLVTGVRREQYF
TRBJ2-5	many	TRBD1	TRBV7-2	TGTGCCAGCAGCCGGACGACAGGGGTTGGCGAGACCCAGTACTTC	CASSRTTGVGETQYF
TRBJ1-4	many	NA	TRBV7-8	TGTGCCAGCAGCTTAGTTTTTTCAGAACTGTTTTTT	CASSLVFSELFF
TRBJ1-1	many	NA	TRBV7-9	TGTGCCAGCAGCTCCTACAGGGTTACCACTGAAGCTTTCTTT	CASSSYRVTTEAFF
TRBJ2-7	few	NA	TRBV25-1	TGTGCCAGCAGTGTGGCCGGATACGAGCAGTACTTC	CASSVAGYEQYF
TRBJ1-4	many	NA	TRBV15	TGTGCCACCAGCAGAGATCTACGGAATAATGAAAAACTGTTTTTT	CATSRDLRNNEKLFF
TRBJ2-1	many	TRBD2	TRBV11-2	TGTGCCAGCAGCGCAGGAGCGGGGGGTTACAATGAGCAGTTCTTC	CASSAGAGGYNEQFF